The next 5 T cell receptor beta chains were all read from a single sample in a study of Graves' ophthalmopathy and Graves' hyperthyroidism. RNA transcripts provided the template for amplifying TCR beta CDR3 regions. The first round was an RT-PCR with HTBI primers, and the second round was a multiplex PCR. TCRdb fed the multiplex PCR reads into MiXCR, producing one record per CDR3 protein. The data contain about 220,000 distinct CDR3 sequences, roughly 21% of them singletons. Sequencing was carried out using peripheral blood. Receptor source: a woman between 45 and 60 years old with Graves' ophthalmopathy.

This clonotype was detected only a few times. CDR3 sequence (DNA): TGTGCCAGCGGGGGCACGGTTCAGCCCCAGCATTTT. Protein sequence: CASGGTVQPQHF. The rearrangement uses TRBV12-3 or TRBV12-4 and TRBJ1-5; D is possibly TRBD1 (6 bases). The germline V and J ends were trimmed by 8 bases and 6 bases, with 11 bases remaining between them. The CDR3 spans 12 residues.

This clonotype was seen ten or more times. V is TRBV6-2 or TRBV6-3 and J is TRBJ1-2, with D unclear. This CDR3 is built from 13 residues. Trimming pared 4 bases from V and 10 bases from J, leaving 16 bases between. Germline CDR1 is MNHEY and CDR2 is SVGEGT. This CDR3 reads CASSSQGSSDYTF. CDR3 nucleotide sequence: TGTGCCAGCAGTTCCCAAGGGTCTAGCGACTACACCTTC.

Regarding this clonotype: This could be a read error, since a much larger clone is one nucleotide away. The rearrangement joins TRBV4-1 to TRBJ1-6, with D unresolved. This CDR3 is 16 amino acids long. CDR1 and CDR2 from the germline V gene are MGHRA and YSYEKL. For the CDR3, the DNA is TGCGCCAGCAGCCAAGATCGTCGGGGAGGGAATTCACCCCGCCACTTT. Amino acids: CASSQDRRGGNSPRHF.

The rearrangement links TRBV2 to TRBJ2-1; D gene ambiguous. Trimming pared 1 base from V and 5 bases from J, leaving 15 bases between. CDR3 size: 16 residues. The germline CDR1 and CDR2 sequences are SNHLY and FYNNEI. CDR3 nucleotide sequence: TGTGCCAGCAGTGAAGTTGTTGGAACACGGGACAATGAGCAGTTCTTC. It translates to CASSEVVGTRDNEQFF.

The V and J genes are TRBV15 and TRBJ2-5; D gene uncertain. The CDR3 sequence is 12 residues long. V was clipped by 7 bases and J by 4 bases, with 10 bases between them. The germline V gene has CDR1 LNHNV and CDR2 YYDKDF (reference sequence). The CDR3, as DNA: TGTGCCACCAACCAGTGGGGAGAGACCCAGTACTTC. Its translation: CATNQWGETQYF.